This T cell receptor beta chain emerged from a study of blood T cell repertoires in COVID-19. V lost 2 bases and J lost 10; bases outside the gene matches: 5. CDR1 and CDR2 (germline): MDHEN, SYDVKM. The CDR3 loop spans 13 amino acids. Authors' methods: Using reference gene primer amplification, nucleated cell counts were estimated. Data came from immunoSEQ multiplex PCR; TCRdb stores just in-frame clones and leaves some out. The DNA was the basis for D and trimming; V, J and clone size are from that table. The sample consists of roughly 68,000 clones, roughly 80% of them appearing once. This sequence originates from a woman between 45 and 60 years old with acute or convalescent COVID-19. The chain is built from TRBV28 and TRBJ2-1; TRBD2 agrees at 7 bases. Sequencing used peripheral blood. As DNA, the CDR3 is TGTGCCAGCAGTTTAGGGACTAAGCGCGAGCAGTTCTTC. It codes for CASSLGTKREQFF.